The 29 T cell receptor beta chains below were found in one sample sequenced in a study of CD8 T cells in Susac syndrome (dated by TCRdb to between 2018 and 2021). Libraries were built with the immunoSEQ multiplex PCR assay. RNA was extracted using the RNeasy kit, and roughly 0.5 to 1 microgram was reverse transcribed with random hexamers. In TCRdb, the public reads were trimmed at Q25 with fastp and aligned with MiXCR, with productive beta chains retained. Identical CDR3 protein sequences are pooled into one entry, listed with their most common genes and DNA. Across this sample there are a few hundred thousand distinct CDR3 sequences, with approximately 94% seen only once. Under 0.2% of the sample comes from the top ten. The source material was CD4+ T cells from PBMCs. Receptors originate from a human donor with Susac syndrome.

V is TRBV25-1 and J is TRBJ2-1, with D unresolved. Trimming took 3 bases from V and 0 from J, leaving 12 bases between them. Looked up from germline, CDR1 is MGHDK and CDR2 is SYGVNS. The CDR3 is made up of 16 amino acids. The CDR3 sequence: CASSDHDGSSYNEQFF. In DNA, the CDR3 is TGTGCCAGCAGTGATCATGACGGTAGCTCCTACAATGAGCAGTTCTTC.

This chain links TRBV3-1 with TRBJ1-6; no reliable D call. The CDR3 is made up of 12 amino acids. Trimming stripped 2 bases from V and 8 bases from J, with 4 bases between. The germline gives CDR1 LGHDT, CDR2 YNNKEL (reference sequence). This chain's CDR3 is CASSQRDSPLHF. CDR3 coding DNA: TGTGCCAGCAGCCAACGGGATTCACCCCTCCACTTT.

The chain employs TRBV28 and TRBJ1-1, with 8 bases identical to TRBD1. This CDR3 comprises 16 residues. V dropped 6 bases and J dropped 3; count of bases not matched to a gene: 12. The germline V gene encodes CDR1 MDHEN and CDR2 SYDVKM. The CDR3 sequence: CASRRAPRGRDTEAFF. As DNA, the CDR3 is TGTGCCAGCAGGCGAGCACCCAGGGGGCGGGACACTGAAGCTTTCTTT.

The CDR3 DNA reads as TGTGCCAGCAGCCTACACGAGTCCTACGAGCAGTACTTC. Amino acids: CASSLHESYEQYF. The J gene is TRBJ2-7, the V gene TRBV11-3; D not resolved. The ends were cut back, 5 bases at V and 1 base at J, with 9 bases in the middle. Germline V CDR1 and CDR2: SGHNT, YENEEA. The length of the CDR3 is 13 residues.

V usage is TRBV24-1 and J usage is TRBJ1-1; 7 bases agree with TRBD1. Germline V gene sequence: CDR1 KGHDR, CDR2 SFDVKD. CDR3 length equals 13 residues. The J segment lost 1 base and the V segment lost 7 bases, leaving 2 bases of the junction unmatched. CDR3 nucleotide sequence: TGTGCCACCAGACAGGGGTCGAACACTGAAGCTTTCTTT. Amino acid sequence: CATRQGSNTEAFF.

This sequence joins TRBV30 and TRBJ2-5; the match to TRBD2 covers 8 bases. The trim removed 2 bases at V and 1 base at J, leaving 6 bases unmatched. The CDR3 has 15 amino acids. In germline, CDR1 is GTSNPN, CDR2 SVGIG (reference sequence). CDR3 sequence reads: CAWSIMAGGQETQYF. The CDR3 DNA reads TGTGCCTGGAGTATCATGGCGGGGGGCCAAGAGACCCAGTACTTC.

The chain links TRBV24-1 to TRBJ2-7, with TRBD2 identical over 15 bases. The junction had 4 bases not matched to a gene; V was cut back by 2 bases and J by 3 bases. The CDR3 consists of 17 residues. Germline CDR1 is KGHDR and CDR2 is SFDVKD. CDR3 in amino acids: CATSDSGTSGGRYEQYF. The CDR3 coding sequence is TGTGCCACCAGTGATTCCGGGACTAGCGGGGGGCGCTACGAGCAGTACTTC.

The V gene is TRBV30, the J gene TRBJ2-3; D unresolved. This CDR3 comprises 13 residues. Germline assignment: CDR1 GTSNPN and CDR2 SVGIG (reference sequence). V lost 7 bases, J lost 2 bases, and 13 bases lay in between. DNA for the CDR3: TGTGCCTTGGACCTATCTAACACAGATACGCAGTATTTT. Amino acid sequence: CALDLSNTDTQYF.

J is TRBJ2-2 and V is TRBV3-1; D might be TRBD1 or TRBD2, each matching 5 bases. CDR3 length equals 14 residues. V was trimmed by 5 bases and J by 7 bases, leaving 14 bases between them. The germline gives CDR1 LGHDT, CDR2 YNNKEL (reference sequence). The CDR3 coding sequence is TGTGCCAGCAGCGGGACCCACGCGGACGGGGAGCTGTTTTTT. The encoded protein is CASSGTHADGELFF. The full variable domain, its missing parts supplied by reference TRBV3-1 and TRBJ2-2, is DTAVSQTPKYLVTQMGNDKSIKCEQNLGHDTMYWYKQDSKKFLKIMFSYNNKELIINETVPNRFSPKSPDKAHLNLHINSLELGDSAVYFCASSGTHADGELFFGEGSRLTVL.

CDR3 DNA: TGTGCCAGCAGTTTATTGGGGGCGTCGGTAGGAAAACTGTTTTTT. This codes for CASSLLGASVGKLFF. The genes are TRBV27 and TRBJ1-4; TRBD1 might be the D (6 bases). CDR1 MNHEY and CDR2 SMNVEV come from the germline V gene (reference sequence). The CDR3 has 15 amino acids. V lost 1 base to trimming and J lost 10 bases, with 16 bases between them.

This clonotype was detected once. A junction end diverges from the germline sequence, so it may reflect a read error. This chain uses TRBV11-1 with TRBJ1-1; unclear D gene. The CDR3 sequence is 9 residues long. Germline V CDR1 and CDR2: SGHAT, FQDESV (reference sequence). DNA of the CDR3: TGTGCCAGCAGCTCACCGGCAGTCTTT. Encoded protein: CASSSPAVF. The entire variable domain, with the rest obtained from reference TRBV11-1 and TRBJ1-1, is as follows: EAEVAQSPRYKITEKSQAVAFWCDPISGHATLYWYRQILGQGPELLVQFQDESVVDDSQLPKDRFSAERLKGVDSTLKIQPAELGDSAMYLCASSSPAVFGQGTRLTVV.

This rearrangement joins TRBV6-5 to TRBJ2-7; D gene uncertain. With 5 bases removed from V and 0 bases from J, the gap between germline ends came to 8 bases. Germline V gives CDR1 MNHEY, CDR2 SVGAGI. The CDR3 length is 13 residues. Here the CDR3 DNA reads TGTGCCAGCAGTCCCGACCTCTCCTACGAGCAGTACTTC. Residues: CASSPDLSYEQYF.

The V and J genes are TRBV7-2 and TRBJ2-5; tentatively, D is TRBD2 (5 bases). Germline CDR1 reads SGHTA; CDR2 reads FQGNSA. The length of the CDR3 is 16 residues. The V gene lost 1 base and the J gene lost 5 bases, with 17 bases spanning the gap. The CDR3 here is CASSLGPVGVQETQYF. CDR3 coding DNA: TGTGCCAGCAGCTTAGGCCCCGTCGGGGTTCAGGAGACCCAGTACTTC.

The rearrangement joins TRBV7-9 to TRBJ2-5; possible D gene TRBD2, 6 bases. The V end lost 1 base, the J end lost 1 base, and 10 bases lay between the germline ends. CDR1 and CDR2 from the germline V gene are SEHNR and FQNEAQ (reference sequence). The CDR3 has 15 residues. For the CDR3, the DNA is TGTGCCAGCAGCTTAGGGAGGGGCTTCCAAGAGACCCAGTACTTC. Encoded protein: CASSLGRGFQETQYF. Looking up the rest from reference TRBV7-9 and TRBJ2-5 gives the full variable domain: DTGVSQNPRHKITKRGQNVTFRCDPISEHNRLYWYRQTLGQGPEFLTYFQNEAQLEKSRLLSDRFSAERPKGSFSTLEIQRTEQGDSAMYLCASSLGRGFQETQYFGPGTRLLVL.

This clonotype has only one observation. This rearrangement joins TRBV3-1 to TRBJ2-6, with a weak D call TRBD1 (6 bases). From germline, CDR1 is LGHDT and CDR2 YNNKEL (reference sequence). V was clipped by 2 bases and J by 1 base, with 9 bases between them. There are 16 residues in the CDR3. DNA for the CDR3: TGTGCCAGCAGCCAAACCACAGGGTCTGGGGCCAACGTCCTGACTTTC. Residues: CASSQTTGSGANVLTF.

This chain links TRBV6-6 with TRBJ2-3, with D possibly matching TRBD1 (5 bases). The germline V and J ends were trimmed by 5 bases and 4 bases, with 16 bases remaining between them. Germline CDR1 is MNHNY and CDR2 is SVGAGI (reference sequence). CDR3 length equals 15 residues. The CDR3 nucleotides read TGTGCCAGCAGTGGGTCTAACCAGGGATCAGATACGCAGTATTTT. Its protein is CASSGSNQGSDTQYF.

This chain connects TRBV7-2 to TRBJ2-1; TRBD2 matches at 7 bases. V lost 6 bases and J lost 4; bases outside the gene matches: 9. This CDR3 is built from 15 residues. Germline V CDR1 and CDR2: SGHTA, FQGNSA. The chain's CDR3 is CASRQWGGGYNEQFF. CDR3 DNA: TGTGCCAGCAGACAGTGGGGGGGAGGATACAATGAGCAGTTCTTC.

The CDR3 nucleotides read TGTGCCAGCAGTTTGGACAGGGGGCGCCCAGATACGCAGTATTTT. This codes for CASSLDRGRPDTQYF. V and J are TRBV6-2 or TRBV6-3 and TRBJ2-3; TRBD1 matches 11 bases. CDR3 length: 15 amino acids. V dropped 4 bases and J dropped 4; count of bases not matched to a gene: 4. The V gene's germline CDR1 is MNHEY and CDR2 SVGEGT.

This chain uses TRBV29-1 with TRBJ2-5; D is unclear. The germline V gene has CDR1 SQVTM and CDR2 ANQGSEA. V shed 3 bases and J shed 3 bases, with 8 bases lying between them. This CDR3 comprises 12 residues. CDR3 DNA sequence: TGCAGCGTTGAGTATACGGAAGAGACCCAGTACTTC. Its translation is CSVEYTEETQYF.

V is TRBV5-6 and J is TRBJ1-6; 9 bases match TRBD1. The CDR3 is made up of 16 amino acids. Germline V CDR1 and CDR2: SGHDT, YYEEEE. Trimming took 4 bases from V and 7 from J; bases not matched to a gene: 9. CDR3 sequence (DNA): TGTGCCAGCAGCCCGGGTACAGGGGGCTCCAATTCACCCCTCCACTTT. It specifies CASSPGTGGSNSPLHF.

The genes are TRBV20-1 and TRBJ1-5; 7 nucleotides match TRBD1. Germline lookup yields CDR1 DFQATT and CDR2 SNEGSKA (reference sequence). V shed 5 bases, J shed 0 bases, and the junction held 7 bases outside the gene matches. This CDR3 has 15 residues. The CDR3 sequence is CSACGTELSNQPQHF. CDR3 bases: TGCAGTGCTTGTGGGACAGAACTTAGCAATCAGCCCCAGCATTTT.

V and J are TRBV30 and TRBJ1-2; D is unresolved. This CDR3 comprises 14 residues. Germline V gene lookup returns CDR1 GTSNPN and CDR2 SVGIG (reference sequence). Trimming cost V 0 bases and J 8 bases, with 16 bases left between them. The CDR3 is CAWSVSLVGDGYTF. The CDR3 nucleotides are TGTGCCTGGAGTGTAAGCCTCGTCGGAGACGGCTACACCTTC.

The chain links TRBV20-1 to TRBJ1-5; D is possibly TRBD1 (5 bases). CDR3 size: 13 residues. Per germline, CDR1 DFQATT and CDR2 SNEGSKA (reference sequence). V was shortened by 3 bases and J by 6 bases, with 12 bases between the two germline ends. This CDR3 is CSASGQGGQPQHF. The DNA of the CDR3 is TGCAGTGCTAGTGGCCAGGGAGGTCAGCCCCAGCATTTT.

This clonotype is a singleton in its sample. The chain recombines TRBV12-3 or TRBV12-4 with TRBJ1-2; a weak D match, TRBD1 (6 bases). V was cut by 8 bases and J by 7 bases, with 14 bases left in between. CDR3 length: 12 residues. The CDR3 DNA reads TGTGCCAGCTTACAGGGAGAAGGTGGCTACACCTTC. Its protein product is CASLQGEGGYTF.

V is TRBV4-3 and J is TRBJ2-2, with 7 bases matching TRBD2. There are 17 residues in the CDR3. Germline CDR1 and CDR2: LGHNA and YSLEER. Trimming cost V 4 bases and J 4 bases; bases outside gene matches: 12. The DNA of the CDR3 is TGCGCCAGCAGCCTGGGCGGGGGAACGGTAGGCACCGGGGAGCTGTTTTTT. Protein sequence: CASSLGGGTVGTGELFF.

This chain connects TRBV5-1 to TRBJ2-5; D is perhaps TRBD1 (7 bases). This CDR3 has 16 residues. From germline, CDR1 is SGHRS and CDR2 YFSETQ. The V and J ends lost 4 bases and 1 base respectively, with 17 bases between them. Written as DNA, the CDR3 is TGCGCCAGCAGCCCGGGGGACAGAATCCGCCAAGAGACCCAGTACTTC. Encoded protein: CASSPGDRIRQETQYF.

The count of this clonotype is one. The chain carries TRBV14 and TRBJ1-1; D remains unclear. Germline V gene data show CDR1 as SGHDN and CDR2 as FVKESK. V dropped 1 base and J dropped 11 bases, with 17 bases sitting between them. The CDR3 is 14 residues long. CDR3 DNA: TGTGCCAGCAGCCAAGTAGGACGGACTAAGAGGGCTTTCTTT. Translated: CASSQVGRTKRAFF.

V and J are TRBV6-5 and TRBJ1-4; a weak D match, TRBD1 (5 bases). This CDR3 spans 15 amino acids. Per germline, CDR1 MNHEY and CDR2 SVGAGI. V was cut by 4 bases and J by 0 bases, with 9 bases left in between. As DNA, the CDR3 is TGTGCCAGCAGTTCTGGCAGGGCAACTAATGAAAAACTGTTTTTT. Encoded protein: CASSSGRATNEKLFF.

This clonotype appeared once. The CDR3 sequence is CASSQGPDREDYGYTF. CDR3 DNA: TGCGCCAGCAGCCAAGGACCGGACAGGGAAGACTATGGCTACACCTTC. The chain links TRBV4-1 to TRBJ1-2; TRBD1 aligns across 8 bases. Germline lookup yields CDR1 MGHRA and CDR2 YSYEKL. The CDR3 has 16 residues. Germline trimming cut 1 base from V and 3 bases from J; bases unmatched to any gene: 7.